A selection of T cell receptor beta chains follows, all from one sample in a study of Ad26.COV2.S vaccination and SARS-CoV-2 variants. The protocol was immunoSEQ multiplex PCR, while the TCRdb copy is restricted to in-frame clones and leaves out a portion. The sample yields about 350,000 clones, roughly 85% seen once. This specimen was peripheral blood, taken in a trial of Ad26.COV2.S vaccine versus placebo. All receptors come from a person aged 18-65 years who received the Ad26.COV2.S COVID-19 vaccine or a placebo. The CDR3 runs from the conserved cysteine through the conserved F or W. D genes are given only for firm matches. Some rows mark clone size as missing; the rest say once, few, many or name a class of expanded clone.

clone size,J gene,D gene,V gene,CDR3 protein,CDR3 DNA
NA,TRBJ2-7,TRBD1,TRBV6-4,CASTRTGSYEQYF,TGTGCCAGCACCAGGACAGGGAGCTACGAGCAGTACTTC
once,TRBJ1-3,NA,TRBV25-1,CASSRAGYGNTIYF,TGTGCCAGCAGTCGGGCCGGTTATGGAAACACCATATATTTT
NA,TRBJ2-1,TRBD1,TRBV2,CASSEIGQGAGEQFF,TGTGCCAGCAGTGAGATAGGGCAGGGGGCGGGGGAGCAGTTCTTC
few,TRBJ2-5,TRBD1,TRBV3-1/TRBV3-2,CASSEELRHWGQKEETQYF,TGTGCCAGCAGCGAAGAACTAAGACACTGGGGACAGAAGGAAGAGACCCAGTACTTC
NA,TRBJ1-5,TRBD1,TRBV19,CASSEWATGDNQPQHF,TGTGCCAGTAGTGAGTGGGCGACAGGGGACAATCAGCCCCAGCATTTT
NA,TRBJ2-1,NA,TRBV12-5,CASGGGEGDYNEQFF,TGTGCTAGTGGTGGTGGGGAGGGGGATTACAATGAGCAGTTCTTC
NA,TRBJ2-1,TRBD2,TRBV6-2/TRBV6-3,CASSYLAGGVGEQFF,TGTGCCAGCAGTTACCTAGCGGGAGGGGTGGGCGAGCAGTTCTTC
NA,TRBJ2-5,NA,TRBV6-5,CASSYSPAAQETQYF,TGTGCCAGCAGTTACTCACCGGCCGCCCAAGAGACCCAGTACTTC
NA,TRBJ2-1,NA,TRBV9,CASSVLGGSYNEQFF,TGTGCCAGCAGCGTGCTAGGTGGCTCCTACAATGAGCAGTTCTTC
NA,TRBJ1-4,NA,TRBV7-2,CASSRGQKNEKLFF,TGTGCCAGCAGCCGTGGACAGAAGAATGAAAAACTGTTTTTT
NA,TRBJ2-5,TRBD2,TRBV28,CASTSGKEGGSLETQYF,TGTGCCAGCACTTCCGGGAAGGAGGGCGGGAGCCTAGAGACCCAGTACTTC
NA,TRBJ1-4,NA,TRBV5-4,CASSLKAATNEKLFF,TGTGCCAGCAGCTTGAAAGCTGCAACTAATGAAAAACTGTTTTTT
NA,TRBJ2-1,TRBD2,TRBV6-2/TRBV6-3,CASSWGRRGGGAEQFF,TGTGCCAGCAGTTGGGGTCGGCGGGGGGGAGGTGCGGAGCAGTTCTTC
NA,TRBJ2-5,TRBD1,TRBV27,CASSRVGTGVGETQYF,TGTGCCAGCAGCCGAGTGGGGACAGGGGTAGGGGAGACCCAGTACTTC
NA,TRBJ2-1,NA,TRBV7-8,CASSSGANNEQFF,TGTGCCAGCAGTTCGGGGGCGAACAATGAGCAGTTCTTC
NA,TRBJ2-7,NA,TRBV13,CASRPQSRGPYEQYF,TGTGCCAGCAGGCCCCAATCGCGGGGCCCCTACGAGCAGTACTTC
NA,TRBJ2-7,TRBD2,TRBV7-2,CASSSGLAGNSYEQYF,TGTGCCAGCAGCTCGGGACTAGCGGGGAACTCCTACGAGCAGTACTTC
NA,TRBJ2-2,NA,TRBV5-1,CASSPLVGDTGELFF,TGCGCCAGCAGCCCGCTTGTCGGAGACACCGGGGAGCTGTTTTTT
NA,TRBJ2-3,NA,TRBV28,CASSLQTTQAGGSTDTQYF,TGTGCCAGCAGTTTACAGACCACCCAAGCGGGCGGTAGCACAGATACGCAGTATTTT
few,TRBJ1-2,NA,TRBV23-1,CASSQGKVGSRYYGYTF,TGCGCCAGCAGTCAGGGTAAGGTAGGCAGCCGGTACTATGGCTACACCTTC
once,TRBJ1-5,TRBD1,TRBV28,CASSSQGAGNQPQHF,TGTGCCAGCAGTTCCCAGGGGGCGGGCAATCAGCCCCAGCATTTT
NA,TRBJ2-5,NA,TRBV30,CAWSETAFAETQYF,TGTGCCTGGAGCGAGACAGCGTTCGCTGAGACCCAGTACTTC
NA,TRBJ2-7,NA,TRBV7-9,CASSLDVYEQYF,TGTGCCAGCAGCTTAGACGTCTACGAGCAGTACTTC
NA,TRBJ2-1,TRBD2,TRBV10-1,CASSEEGLAENEQFF,TGCGCCAGCAGTGAAGAGGGACTAGCGGAAAATGAGCAGTTCTTC
NA,TRBJ2-7,NA,TRBV18,CASSPIGGEGEQYF,TGTGCCAGCTCACCAATAGGGGGGGAAGGCGAGCAGTACTTC
NA,TRBJ1-4,NA,TRBV2,CASTPGTLKLFF,TGTGCCAGCACTCCCGGGACGCTAAAACTGTTTTTT
NA,TRBJ2-3,NA,TRBV7-9,CASSYSQADTQYF,TGTGCCAGCAGCTATTCACAGGCAGATACGCAGTATTTT
NA,TRBJ1-5,NA,TRBV10-1,CASSPNGASFRGSNQPQHF,TGCGCCAGCAGTCCGAATGGAGCATCCTTCCGGGGTAGCAATCAGCCCCAGCATTTT
NA,TRBJ2-7,NA,TRBV4-1,CASSAWPGERTYEQYF,TGCGCCAGCAGCGCCTGGCCGGGGGAGCGAACCTACGAGCAGTACTTC
NA,TRBJ2-5,TRBD2,TRBV4-3,CASSAGTSGQETQYF,TGCGCCAGCAGCGCCGGGACTAGCGGCCAAGAGACCCAGTACTTC
NA,TRBJ1-5,NA,TRBV25-1,CASSEYRRNQPQHF,TGTGCCAGCAGTGAATACAGGCGCAATCAGCCCCAGCATTTT
NA,TRBJ2-7,TRBD1,TRBV7-8,CASSLGGQHSYEQYF,TGTGCCAGCAGCTTAGGGGGACAGCATTCCTACGAGCAGTACTTC
NA,TRBJ2-3,TRBD2,TRBV5-4,CASSLGGRATDTQYF,TGTGCCAGCAGCTTGGGGGGGAGGGCCACAGATACGCAGTATTTT
once,TRBJ1-4,NA,TRBV5-1,CASSLAVSGPPNEKLFF,TGCGCCAGCAGCTTGGCTGTATCGGGGCCCCCGAATGAAAAACTGTTTTTT
NA,TRBJ1-5,NA,TRBV6-6,CASSTIRGSNQPQHF,TGTGCCAGCAGTACTATCAGGGGAAGCAATCAGCCCCAGCATTTT
NA,TRBJ1-2,NA,TRBV30,CAWSFGAYGYTF,TGTGCCTGGAGTTTCGGGGCCTATGGCTACACCTTC
once,TRBJ1-1,NA,TRBV11-3,CASSSTLVSEAFF,TGTGCCAGCAGCTCCACGCTCGTTTCTGAAGCTTTCTTT
NA,TRBJ1-6,NA,TRBV9,CASSVASLNNSPLHF,TGTGCCAGCAGCGTAGCCAGCTTGAATAATTCACCCCTCCACTTT
NA,TRBJ2-2,NA,TRBV7-6,CASTLAVGVVAGELFF,TGTGCCAGCACCCTAGCTGTCGGGGTGGTTGCCGGGGAGCTGTTTTTT
NA,TRBJ1-5,NA,TRBV6-2/TRBV6-3,CASSYSDGSNQPQHF,TGTGCCAGCAGTTACTCGGACGGTAGCAATCAGCCCCAGCATTTT
NA,TRBJ1-1,TRBD1,TRBV12-5,CASGSGQGTEAFF,TGTGCTAGTGGTTCCGGACAGGGCACTGAAGCTTTCTTT
NA,TRBJ2-7,TRBD2,TRBV5-1,CASSPLAGARYEQYF,TGCGCCAGCAGCCCACTAGCGGGGGCGCGCTACGAGCAGTACTTC
once,TRBJ2-3,NA,TRBV19,CASNPPESTDTQYF,TGTGCCAGTAATCCGCCAGAAAGCACAGATACGCAGTATTTT
many,TRBJ1-5,NA,TRBV9,CASSVGNQPQHF,TGTGCCAGCAGCGTGGGGAATCAGCCCCAGCATTTT
NA,TRBJ1-5,TRBD1,TRBV6-1,CASSRGLSNQPQHF,TGTGCCAGCAGCAGGGGGCTGAGCAATCAGCCCCAGCATTTT
NA,TRBJ1-4,TRBD1,TRBV12-3/TRBV12-4,CASSPQGQKLFF,TGTGCCAGCAGTCCCCAGGGACAGAAACTGTTTTTT
NA,TRBJ2-7,NA,TRBV11-2,CASSFPREVLSSYEQYF,TGTGCCAGCAGCTTCCCCCGTGAAGTTCTTAGCTCCTACGAGCAGTACTTC
many,TRBJ2-7,TRBD2,TRBV18,CASSPPLSGSPYEQYF,TGTGCCAGCTCACCACCCCTCAGCGGGAGCCCTTACGAGCAGTACTTC
NA,TRBJ2-1,TRBD2,TRBV28,CASSRFAGGFNEQFF,TGTGCCAGCAGTCGCTTTGCGGGAGGGTTCAATGAGCAGTTCTTC